Each of the 18 T cell receptor beta chains below was sequenced from the same sample in a study of cytomegalovirus exposure and HLA in healthy donors. Vbeta (60) and Jbeta (13) primers were used in the PCR. Clones were sequenced by immunoSEQ multiplex PCR, and TCRdb holds only the in-frame ones, with some missing. The data show some 180,000 clones, about three quarters seen once. The sample taken for sequencing was PBMCs. All receptors derive from a woman in her sixties or seventies in good health and CMV-seropositive.

This clone has more than one count but fewer than ten. CDR3 sequence: CASSLSGAREKLFF. The CDR3 DNA is TGTGCCAGCAGTTTATCAGGGGCGCGGGAAAAACTGTTTTTT. The chain has TRBV28 and TRBJ1-4; possibly TRBD1 for D (6 bases). Germline CDR1 MDHEN, CDR2 SYDVKM. V lost 1 base, J lost 8 bases, and 11 bases lay in between. This CDR3 is built from 14 residues.

This sequence joins TRBV9 and TRBJ2-2, with D possibly TRBD1 on 5 matching bases. The V gene's germline CDR1 is SGDLS and CDR2 YYNGEE. CDR3 length: 15 residues. V lost 1 base and J 1 base, leaving 8 bases between the germline ends. CDR3 protein: CASSVLQGNTGELFF. DNA of the CDR3: TGTGCCAGCAGCGTACTGCAGGGGAACACCGGGGAGCTGTTTTTT.

V is TRBV7-2 and J is TRBJ1-3; D is ambiguous. The germline CDR1 and CDR2 sequences are SGHTA and FQGNSA. V lost 1 base to trimming and J lost 10 bases, with 14 bases between them. The CDR3 has 14 amino acids. The CDR3 region has the DNA TGTGCCAGCAGCTTAGGTCCCGGGGTCGGGACCATATATTTT. Amino acid sequence: CASSLGPGVGTIYF.

V and J are TRBV10-3 and TRBJ1-1; 10 bases agree with TRBD1. Germline values: CDR1 ENHRY, CDR2 SYGVKD. The junction had 11 bases not matched to a gene; V was cut back by 6 bases and J by 4 bases. The CDR3 has 16 amino acids. CDR3 coding DNA: TGTGCCATCAGCCGCGACAGGGGGCGCGGAATCACTGAAGCTTTCTTT. Translated, it gives CAISRDRGRGITEAFF.

The chain links TRBV4-3 to TRBJ2-1; 7 bases are shared with TRBD2. Germline V gene sequence: CDR1 LGHNA, CDR2 YSLEER. There are 15 residues in the CDR3. The J segment lost 2 bases and the V segment lost 0 bases, leaving 1 base of the junction unmatched. For the CDR3, the DNA is TGCGCCAGCAGCCAAGACGCGGGGGCCTACAATGAGCAGTTCTTC. Translated, it gives CASSQDAGAYNEQFF.

This clone appeared once. The V gene is TRBV4-3, the J gene TRBJ2-1, with 7 nucleotides matching TRBD2. Germline values: CDR1 LGHNA, CDR2 YSLEER. Germline trimming cut 0 bases from V and 13 bases from J; bases unmatched to any gene: 6. The CDR3 length is 13 residues. CDR3 DNA: TGCGCCAGCAGCCAAGATTCGGGCGGGGGTCAGTTCTTC. Translation gives CASSQDSGGGQFF.

This clone was seen a handful of times. J is TRBJ2-7 and V is TRBV27; 10 bases are shared with TRBD1. The CDR3 sequence is 15 residues long. In germline, CDR1 is MNHEY, CDR2 SMNVEV (reference sequence). V was clipped by 5 bases and J by 1 base; unmatched bases: 5. CDR3 loop: CASSGGQGVSYEQYF. In nucleotides, the CDR3 is TGTGCCAGCAGTGGAGGACAGGGGGTATCCTACGAGCAGTACTTC.

The genes are TRBV11-2 and TRBJ1-3; no definite D call. CDR1 is SGHAT, CDR2 FQNNGV, per germline. The CDR3 consists of 16 residues. V lost 5 bases and J lost 0, with 14 bases in between. CDR3 protein: CASSTERRSSGNTIYF. The CDR3 DNA reads as TGTGCCAGCAGCACAGAACGACGATCCTCTGGAAACACCATATATTTT.

The chain uses TRBV5-1 and TRBJ2-1; 8 bases match TRBD2. The germline gives CDR1 SGHRS, CDR2 YFSETQ. This CDR3 region has 15 residues. V gave up 0 bases and J gave up 10 bases; unmatched junction bases: 9. Here the CDR3 reads CASSLAPSSGNEQFF. The CDR3, as DNA: TGCGCCAGCAGCTTGGCGCCGAGTAGCGGGAACGAGCAGTTCTTC.

The chain employs TRBV6-1 and TRBJ1-2, with D perhaps TRBD1 (5 bases). The CDR3 is 13 amino acids. CDR1 is MNHNS, CDR2 SASEGT, per germline. V lost 2 bases to trimming and J lost 6 bases, with 10 bases between them. The CDR3 loop reads CASSELIGDGYTF. The CDR3 region has the DNA TGTGCCAGCAGTGAACTGATAGGGGATGGCTACACCTTC.

This clone was seen more than once but under ten times. In DNA form, the CDR3 reads TGTGCCAGCAGTGGGTATGCGTCTGGAGGTTTCTTT. Amino acids: CASSGYASGGFF. The chain employs TRBV2 and TRBJ1-1; D gene uncertain. V was pared by 4 bases and J by 13 bases, with 16 bases between. Looked up from germline, CDR1 is SNHLY and CDR2 is FYNNEI. The CDR3 has 12 residues.

The V and J genes are TRBV11-2 and TRBJ2-7; weak D call: TRBD1 (6 bases). Trimming took off 2 bases at V and 1 base at J, with 9 bases between the two ends. This CDR3 has 14 residues. CDR1 and CDR2 from the germline V gene are SGHAT and FQNNGV. The CDR3 loop is CASSLFGQSYEQYF. CDR3 bases: TGTGCCAGCAGCTTATTTGGACAGTCCTACGAGCAGTACTTC.

The V call is TRBV5-4, the J call TRBJ2-7; TRBD2 matches at 15 bases. The germline gives CDR1 SGHNT, CDR2 YYREEE (reference sequence). The V segment lost 0 bases and the J segment 5 bases; nucleotides outside the gene matches: 9. This CDR3 has 18 amino acids. Here the CDR3 reads CASSLVGLAGGPVHEQYF. The CDR3 nucleotides are TGTGCCAGCAGCTTGGTCGGACTAGCGGGAGGGCCGGTCCACGAGCAGTACTTC.

Comments on this clone: In the same sample, other DNA sequences code for this CDR3. This chain joins TRBV19 and TRBJ2-1; 14 positions match TRBD2. V was clipped by 1 base and J by 5 bases; unmatched bases: 4. This CDR3 is 17 amino acids long. Germline V CDR1 and CDR2: LNHDA, SQIVND (reference sequence). CDR3 protein: CASSIGRTSGRNNEQFF. CDR3 nucleotides: TGTGCCAGTAGTATAGGCAGGACTAGCGGGAGGAACAATGAGCAGTTCTTC.

This clone was found once. This rearrangement joins TRBV7-2 to TRBJ2-7, with D tentatively TRBD2 (5 bases). The CDR3 length is 15 residues. Trimming shortened V by 2 bases and J by 7 bases, and 18 bases separated the two germline ends. Looked up from germline, CDR1 is SGHTA and CDR2 is FQGNSA. Written as DNA, the CDR3 is TGTGCCAGCAGCTTACGAGGGCAGGCCCTTGTAGAGCAGTACTTC. This encodes CASSLRGQALVEQYF. Based on the CDR3 plus reference TRBV7-2 and TRBJ2-7, the full variable domain is GAGVSQSPSNKVTEKGKDVELRCDPISGHTALYWYRQSLGQGLEFLIYFQGNSAPDKSGLPSDRFSAERTGGSVSTLTIQRTQQEDSAVYLCASSLRGQALVEQYFGPGTRLTVT.

This clone occurred a few times. The rearrangement uses TRBV18 and TRBJ2-6; 10 positions agree with TRBD1. Germline V gives CDR1 KGHSH, CDR2 LQKENI. The CDR3 runs 18 residues. J gave up 0 bases and V 3 bases, and 5 bases lay outside the gene matches. CDR3 sequence: CASSPPGQGFSGANVLTF. In DNA form, the CDR3 reads TGTGCCAGCTCACCCCCGGGACAGGGGTTCTCTGGGGCCAACGTCCTGACTTTC.

The V call is TRBV7-3, the J call TRBJ2-5; 7 bases agree with TRBD2. This CDR3 is 14 amino acids long. After removal of 1 base from V and 5 bases from J, the junction contained 4 bases not matched to a gene. Germline assignment: CDR1 SGHTA and CDR2 FQGTGA. CDR3: CASSLNPRGETQYF. CDR3 nucleotide sequence: TGTGCCAGCAGCTTAAACCCGCGGGGGGAGACCCAGTACTTC. Using reference TRBV7-3 and TRBJ2-5 for the parts outside the CDR3, the full variable domain is GAGVSQTPSNKVTEKGKYVELRCDPISGHTALYWYRQSLGQGPEFLIYFQGTGAADDSGLPNDRFFAVRPEGSVSTLKIQRTERGDSAVYLCASSLNPRGETQYFGPGTRLLVL.

CDR3 nucleotides: TGTGCCAGCACTTCTCTAGCGGGAGGTTATGGAGAGACCCAGTACTTC. Its translation is CASTSLAGGYGETQYF. The gene calls are TRBV27 and TRBJ2-5; 11 bases match TRBD2. The CDR3 length is 16 residues. Germline assignment: CDR1 MNHEY and CDR2 SMNVEV (reference sequence). Germline trimming cut 7 bases from V and 4 bases from J; bases unmatched to any gene: 11.